A single sample is the source of the 8 T cell receptor beta chains below, sequenced in a study of response to subunit inactivated influenza vaccine. TCRdb called the RT-PCR reads again in MiXCR, with one record for every CDR3 protein. The sample has about 570,000 distinct CDR3 sequences, roughly 10% seen once. These data also featured in a second study, about T cells expressing NK-cell markers. That report notes: It was by 5'RACE template switching with UMIs that TCR beta cDNA was made.

Sequenced material: PBMCs from blood, taken on the day of vaccination. These receptors were collected from a man between 45 and 60 years old who received an inactivated influenza vaccine.

This clonotype has only a few counts. J is TRBJ1-5 and V is TRBV3-1; 7 nucleotides line up with TRBD1. The germline CDR1 and CDR2 sequences are LGHDT and YNNKEL (reference sequence). The CDR3 runs to 13 residues. The V gene end was trimmed by 3 bases and the J gene end by 5 bases; junction bases not matched to a gene: 1. The CDR3 DNA reads as TGTGCCAGCAGCCACACAGGGGATCAGCCCCAGCATTTT. This encodes CASSHTGDQPQHF.

V gene TRBV28 combines with J gene TRBJ1-2; tentative D call: TRBD1 (6 bases). From germline, CDR1 is MDHEN and CDR2 SYDVKM. The ends were cut back, 3 bases at V and 2 bases at J, with 16 bases in the middle. CDR3 size: 16 residues. The CDR3 DNA sequence: TGTGCCAGCAGTTTGGAGGGGGGTAGTGGAAACTATGGCTACACCTTC. Protein sequence: CASSLEGGSGNYGYTF.

This clonotype was seen at least ten times. The rearrangement links TRBV11-2 to TRBJ1-2; 7 bases align to TRBD1. Looked up from germline, CDR1 is SGHAT and CDR2 is FQNNGV. After removal of 2 bases from V and 3 bases from J, the junction contained 9 bases not matched to a gene. This CDR3 spans 16 amino acids. The DNA for the CDR3 is TGTGCCAGCAGCTTACTGAGGGGGCGCACAGACTATGGCTACACCTTC. Translating gives CASSLLRGRTDYGYTF.

The chain uses TRBV6-1 and TRBJ2-1; 9 nucleotides match TRBD2. This CDR3 contains 13 residues. The trim removed 2 bases at V and 9 bases at J, leaving 2 bases unmatched. Germline-derived CDR1 and CDR2 are MNHNS and SASEGT. The CDR3 protein is CASSEMGLAEQFF. CDR3 bases: TGTGCCAGCAGTGAAATGGGACTAGCTGAGCAGTTCTTC.

This clonotype was observed a handful of times. CDR3 protein: CASSEGPQPQHF. The CDR3, as DNA: TGTGCCAGCAGTGAAGGGCCTCAGCCCCAGCATTTT. The chain couples TRBV6-1 to TRBJ1-5, with D unresolved. Germline V lookup: CDR1 MNHNS, CDR2 SASEGT. Trimming took 1 base from V and 6 from J, leaving 4 bases between them. CDR3 length equals 12 residues.

The chain couples TRBV29-1 to TRBJ2-1; D is perhaps TRBD1 (6 bases). CDR3 length: 20 residues. Looked up from germline, CDR1 is SQVTM and CDR2 is ANQGSEA. With 3 bases removed from V and 1 base from J, the gap between germline ends came to 28 bases. The CDR3, as DNA: TGCAGCGTTGACGGACAGCGACGAGGACAGAGGGGGAGATCCTACAATGAGCAGTTCTTC. This sequence encodes CSVDGQRRGQRGRSYNEQFF.

This clonotype has only a few counts. The genes are TRBV7-9 and TRBJ2-2; D gene uncertain. CDR1 is SEHNR and CDR2 is FQNEAQ in the germline V gene (reference sequence). V lost 1 base, J lost 3 bases, and 9 bases lay in between. The CDR3 loop spans 15 amino acids. The DNA for the CDR3 is TGTGCCAGCAGCTTAGTGCTTTCGGACACCGGGGAGCTGTTTTTT. Translated, it gives CASSLVLSDTGELFF. Together with reference TRBV7-9 and TRBJ2-2, the CDR3 gives the full variable domain: DTGVSQNPRHKITKRGQNVTFRCDPISEHNRLYWYRQTLGQGPEFLTYFQNEAQLEKSRLLSDRFSAERPKGSFSTLEIQRTEQGDSAMYLCASSLVLSDTGELFFGEGSRLTVL.

This clonotype was seen a few times. At one end the junction does not follow the germline gene, possibly because of a read error. The rearrangement joins TRBV12-3 or TRBV12-4 to TRBJ2-7; 7 positions agree with TRBD1. This CDR3 region has 13 residues. The CDR3 protein is CASSPQTGLPRDF. Here the CDR3 DNA reads TGTGCCAGCAGTCCCCAGACAGGGCTCCCCAGGGACTTC.